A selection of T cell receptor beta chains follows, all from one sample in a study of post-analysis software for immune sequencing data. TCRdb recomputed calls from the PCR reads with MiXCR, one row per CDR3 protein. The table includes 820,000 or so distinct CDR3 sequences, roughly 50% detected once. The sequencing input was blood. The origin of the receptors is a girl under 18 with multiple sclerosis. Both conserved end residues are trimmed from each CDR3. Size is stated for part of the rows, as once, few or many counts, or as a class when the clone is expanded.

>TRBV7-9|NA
ASSPFSGGGETQY
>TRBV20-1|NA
SASDRGRVGYT
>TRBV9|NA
ASSAGTGRYEQY
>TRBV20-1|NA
SARVLAGFNEQY
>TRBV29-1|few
SVGGFNQPQH
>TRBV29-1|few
SGNILTGVAF
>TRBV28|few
ASSTAGGGTAQPQH
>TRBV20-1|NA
SAGRSGLATYEQY
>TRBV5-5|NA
ASSPRTDSYNEQF
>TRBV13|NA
ASSQGQDYTGELF
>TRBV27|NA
ASSLGGRPDSEQY
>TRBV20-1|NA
SARGGTSGSTQY
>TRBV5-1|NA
ASSRTSGATYEQY
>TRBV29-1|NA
SVALEETYEQY
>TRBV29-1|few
SGRSKAYEQY
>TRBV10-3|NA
ASTLSSGGAYNEQF
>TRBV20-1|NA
SANSSPGFGYT
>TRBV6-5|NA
ASSYRQYAFEQY
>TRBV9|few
ASSHVSGLVSSEQF
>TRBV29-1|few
SVEGEDYEQY